One and the same sample provided the 19 T cell receptor beta chains below, sequenced in a study of T cells after yellow fever vaccination. TCRdb called the 5' RACE reads again in MiXCR, with one record for every CDR3 protein. The data hold some 300,000 distinct CDR3 sequences, with approximately 10% observed a single time. The sample consisted of CD4+ T cells sorted from PBMCs, taken 5 days after the yellow fever booster vaccination. These receptors were collected from a man between 18 and 29 years old who received the YFV17D yellow fever vaccine.

This clonotype was recorded a few times. This rearrangement joins TRBV7-9 to TRBJ1-5, with 9 bases identical to TRBD1. J lost 6 bases, V lost 1 base, and 10 bases had no gene match. Germline V CDR1 and CDR2: SEHNR, FQNEAQ (reference sequence). The CDR3 is 17 residues long. The CDR3 DNA is TGTGCCAGCAGCTTAGATACAGGGGGCGCGGGGGTTCAGCCCCAGCATTTT. It codes for CASSLDTGGAGVQPQHF.

This clonotype was detected a few times. The chain uses TRBV21-1 and TRBJ2-3. TRBV21-1 is a pseudogene locus. The CDR3 length is 14 residues. The CDR3 nucleotides read TGTGCCAGCAGCAAAGTAAGGGATCCAGATACGCAGTATTTT. Translation gives CASSKVRDPDTQYF.

The CDR3: CASSLAGQVGANYGYTF. The CDR3 nucleotides are TGTGCCAGCAGTTTGGCAGGTCAGGTTGGAGCTAACTATGGCTACACCTTC. The chain recombines TRBV27 with TRBJ1-2; D gene ambiguous. CDR1 MNHEY and CDR2 SMNVEV come from the germline V gene (reference sequence). There are 17 residues in the CDR3. Between the trimmed V and J ends, which lost 3 bases and 0 bases, there was a span of 17 bases.

This clonotype was seen at least ten times. CDR3 sequence (DNA): TGCAGCGCAAACAGGGGACCCTACGAGCAGTACTTC. Translating gives CSANRGPYEQYF. This rearrangement joins TRBV29-1 to TRBJ2-7; 7 positions match TRBD1. This CDR3 spans 12 amino acids. The V and J ends lost 7 bases and 2 bases, in that order; junction bases with no gene match: 5. CDR1 SQVTM and CDR2 ANQGSEA come from the germline V gene.

The rearrangement links TRBV28 to TRBJ2-1; 10 positions match TRBD1. The V gene's germline CDR1 is MDHEN and CDR2 SYDVKM. Trimming at V came to 5 bases and at J to 5 bases, leaving 6 bases not matched to a gene. The CDR3 sequence is 15 residues long. CDR3 nucleotide sequence: TGTGCCAGCAGTCCCGCCGGGACAGGGGACAATGAGCAGTTCTTC. Protein product: CASSPAGTGDNEQFF.

This rearrangement joins TRBV2 to TRBJ2-1; D gene unclear. The CDR3 contains 13 residues. The V gene's germline CDR1 is SNHLY and CDR2 FYNNEI. Trimming removed 7 bases from V and 5 bases from J, with 12 bases in between. The CDR3 protein is CASTRHYNNEQFF. The CDR3 nucleotides are TGTGCCAGCACCCGGCACTATAACAATGAGCAGTTCTTC.

This clonotype was detected only a few times. The J gene is TRBJ2-7, the V gene TRBV11-2, with 7 bases lining up with TRBD2. V dropped 7 bases and J dropped 7; count of bases not matched to a gene: 7. Per germline, CDR1 SGHAT and CDR2 FQNNGV. CDR3 size: 12 residues. Here the CDR3 reads CASITGGKEQYF. The CDR3 DNA follows: TGTGCCAGCATCACCGGGGGGAAGGAGCAGTACTTC.

This clonotype was seen a few times. This CDR3 is CASGTGVGETQYF. The CDR3, as DNA: TGCGCCAGCGGAACCGGGGTCGGGGAGACCCAGTACTTC. The rearrangement uses TRBV5-1 and TRBJ2-5; D may be TRBD2 (5 bases). Trimming stripped 7 bases from V and 5 bases from J, with 15 bases between. The CDR3 runs 13 residues. Germline V lookup: CDR1 SGHRS, CDR2 YFSETQ. Together with reference TRBV5-1 and TRBJ2-5, the CDR3 gives the full variable domain: KAGVTQTPRYLIKTRGQQVTLSCSPISGHRSVSWYQQTPGQGLQFLFEYFSETQRNKGNFPGRFSGRQFSNSRSEMNVSTLELGDSALYLCASGTGVGETQYFGPGTRLLVL.

The chain links TRBV5-6 to TRBJ1-6; the match to TRBD1 covers 9 bases. Germline trimming cut 1 base from V and 9 bases from J; bases unmatched to any gene: 5. The length of the CDR3 is 15 residues. The germline V gene encodes CDR1 SGHDT and CDR2 YYEEEE. Here the CDR3 DNA reads TGTGCCAGCAGCTTGTTAGGACAGGGGCGTTCACCCCTCCACTTT. This codes for CASSLLGQGRSPLHF.

The J gene is TRBJ2-5, the V gene TRBV5-5; the D gene is possibly TRBD2 (5 bases). Germline CDR1 is SGHKS and CDR2 is YYEKEE (reference sequence). V was trimmed by 6 bases and J by 0 bases, leaving 12 bases between them. This CDR3 region has 14 residues. The CDR3 spells CASTRAGYQETQYF. CDR3 in DNA: TGTGCCAGCACGCGGGCGGGCTACCAAGAGACCCAGTACTTC.

This clonotype was found a few times. The V call is TRBV6-7, the J call TRBJ2-7; the D gene is possibly TRBD2 (5 bases). TRBV6-7 falls under the ORF class, with uncertain function. The CDR3 contains 12 residues. Trimming removed 7 bases from V and 7 bases from J, with 14 bases in between. CDR3 in DNA: TGTGCCAGCAACGCGGAGGCCGGGGAGCAGTACGTC. Protein: CASNAEAGEQYV.

This clonotype turned up a few times. The chain joins TRBV5-1 to TRBJ2-3, with TRBD2 matching 9 bases. Germline trimming cut 1 base from V and 0 bases from J; bases unmatched to any gene: 6. The CDR3 is made up of 17 amino acids. CDR1 is SGHRS and CDR2 is YFSETQ in the germline V gene. The CDR3 coding sequence is TGCGCCAGCAGCTTGAACGAGCGGGGGGCCAGCACAGATACGCAGTATTTT. It yields the protein CASSLNERGASTDTQYF.

The J gene is TRBJ2-1, the V gene TRBV5-1; TRBD2 matches at 7 bases. Germline assignment: CDR1 SGHRS and CDR2 YFSETQ. The V and J ends lost 2 bases and 9 bases, in that order; junction bases with no gene match: 8. There are 14 residues in the CDR3. The DNA for the CDR3 is TGCGCCAGCAGCTTAGCGGGGCGGGGCAGTGAGCAGTTCTTC. Translated: CASSLAGRGSEQFF.

For this clonotype: The junction departs from germline at one end; a sequencing error may be responsible. The genes are TRBV7-7 and TRBJ2-5, with D unclear. The germline gives CDR1 SSHAT, CDR2 FNYEAQ (reference sequence). The CDR3 loop spans 14 amino acids. CDR3 sequence: CASSLAQTDGTQYF. CDR3 DNA: TGTGCTAGCAGCTTAGCCCAGACCGATGGGACCCAGTACTTC.

This clonotype was recorded at least ten times. J is TRBJ2-5 and V is TRBV10-3; no reliable D call. In germline, CDR1 is ENHRY, CDR2 SYGVKD. The CDR3 loop spans 15 amino acids. V lost 4 bases and J lost 0, with 12 bases in between. CDR3 sequence (DNA): TGTGCCATCAGTGGGCTGGGTGGATACCAAGAGACCCAGTACTTC. The encoded protein is CAISGLGGYQETQYF.

This clonotype was counted between two and nine times. The J gene is TRBJ1-2, the V gene TRBV5-4; the D gene is possibly TRBD1 (5 bases). Looked up from germline, CDR1 is SGHNT and CDR2 is YYREEE (reference sequence). The V gene lost 1 base and the J gene lost 6 bases, with 7 bases spanning the gap. This CDR3 spans 12 amino acids. The CDR3 region is CASSLPRDGYTF. In nucleotides, the CDR3 is TGTGCCAGCAGCTTGCCCAGGGATGGCTACACCTTC. The full variable domain, completed using reference TRBV5-4 and TRBJ1-2, is ETGVTQSPTHLIKTRGQQVTLRCSSQSGHNTVSWYQQALGQGPQFIFQYYREEENGRGNFPPRFSGLQFPNYSSELNVNALELDDSALYLCASSLPRDGYTFGSGTRLTVV.

The CDR3 loop is CASSLAVTGRTEAFF. In nucleotides, the CDR3 is TGCGCCAGCAGCTTGGCCGTGACAGGGCGGACTGAAGCTTTCTTT. V usage is TRBV5-1 and J usage is TRBJ1-1; 7 nucleotides match TRBD1. With 0 bases clipped from V and 5 bases from J, the junction kept 7 bases outside the gene matches. There are 15 residues in the CDR3. Germline V gene lookup returns CDR1 SGHRS and CDR2 YFSETQ.

This clonotype was found a few times. The genes are TRBV1 and TRBJ2-3; the table gives TRBD2 as D, unverified against the DNA. TRBV1 is given as a pseudogene. The CDR3 is 14 amino acids. The CDR3 DNA reads as TGCACCAGCAGGGAAAAAGTCCCTGCAGATACGCAGTATTTT. Translated: CTSREKVPADTQYF.

This clonotype was seen more than once but under ten times. V gene TRBV27 combines with J gene TRBJ2-2; 11 bases are shared with TRBD2. Germline V gives CDR1 MNHEY, CDR2 SMNVEV (reference sequence). The length of the CDR3 is 16 residues. V was pared by 7 bases and J by 4 bases, with 8 bases of the junction left unmatched. The CDR3 coding sequence is TGTGCCAGCAAAGGTAGCGGGGGGGCCAGCACCGGGGAGCTGTTTTTT. It specifies CASKGSGGASTGELFF.